This is a list of T cell receptor beta chains from one sample in a study of cytomegalovirus exposure and HLA in healthy donors. TCRdb's table, derived via immunoSEQ multiplex PCR, lists solely in-frame clones and lacks some. This table holds 160,000 or so clones, around three quarters found once. Sequenced: PBMCs. Receptors originate from a woman aged 40 to 55 in good health and CMV-seronegative. The CDR3 runs from the conserved cysteine through the conserved F or W. The D gene is left open where the match is weak. A clone size is listed for some rows: how often the clone was seen (once, few, many), or a class if it is expanded.

d_call	j_call	clone_size	v_call	cdr3_aa	cdr3_nt
.	TRBJ2-4	.	TRBV25-1	CASSEHGGGKNIQYF	TGTGCCAGCAGTGAGCACGGGGGAGGCAAAAACATTCAGTACTTC
TRBD1	TRBJ2-5	.	TRBV16	CASSWTGVQETQYF	TGTGCCAGCAGCTGGACAGGGGTACAAGAGACCCAGTACTTC
.	TRBJ2-1	.	TRBV7-9	CASSLAHGINEQFF	TGTGCCAGCAGCTTAGCGCACGGGATCAATGAGCAGTTCTTC
TRBD1	TRBJ1-2	.	TRBV7-9	CASRSHRDRVDGYTF	TGTGCCAGCAGGTCACACCGGGACAGGGTAGACGGCTACACCTTC
TRBD1	TRBJ1-4	.	TRBV2	CASSHPPGQGIGEKLFF	TGTGCCAGCAGTCACCCGCCGGGACAGGGTATTGGTGAAAAACTGTTTTTT
.	TRBJ1-5	.	TRBV6-5	CASSSPGLNQPQHF	TGTGCCAGCAGTAGCCCGGGGTTGAATCAGCCCCAGCATTTT
.	TRBJ1-1	.	TRBV5-1	CASSISSGDTEAFF	TGCGCCAGCAGCATTTCCTCCGGGGACACTGAAGCTTTCTTT
TRBD2	TRBJ2-1	.	TRBV5-5	CASSLFPGGAYNEQFF	TGTGCCAGCAGCTTGTTCCCGGGGGGGGCATACAATGAGCAGTTCTTC
.	TRBJ1-5	.	TRBV10-2	CASREGIVWNQPQHF	TGCGCCAGCAGGGAGGGCATCGTCTGGAATCAGCCCCAGCATTTT
.	TRBJ1-4	once	TRBV2	CASKWGQDNEKLFF	TGTGCCAGCAAGTGGGGGCAAGATAATGAAAAACTGTTTTTT
.	TRBJ2-7	few	TRBV14	CASSQGRGGAQYF	TGTGCCAGCAGCCAAGGACGGGGCGGGGCGCAGTACTTC
TRBD1	TRBJ2-7	few	TRBV11-2	CASSWDRGNYEQYF	TGTGCCAGCAGCTGGGACAGGGGGAACTACGAGCAGTACTTC
.	TRBJ1-4	.	TRBV27	CASRYLENEKLFF	TGTGCCAGCAGGTACCTGGAGAATGAAAAACTGTTTTTT
.	TRBJ1-2	.	TRBV4-1	CASSHPGRGNYGYTF	TGCGCCAGCAGCCACCCCGGGAGGGGTAACTATGGCTACACCTTC
TRBD1	TRBJ2-3	.	TRBV5-1	CASSSGTGWSDTQYF	TGCGCCAGCAGCTCCGGGACAGGGTGGTCAGATACGCAGTATTTT
.	TRBJ1-5	.	TRBV19	CATRTMNQPQHF	TGTGCCACCCGGACTATGAATCAGCCCCAGCATTTT
TRBD2	TRBJ2-5	.	TRBV28	CASSLSGGLQETQYF	TGTGCCAGCAGTCTTAGCGGGGGCCTCCAAGAGACCCAGTACTTC
TRBD1	TRBJ1-1	few	TRBV4-1	CASSHGQGGKTEAFF	TGCGCCAGCAGCCACGGACAGGGCGGGAAAACTGAAGCTTTCTTT
TRBD1	TRBJ2-7	few	TRBV4-1	CASSQTGGVHYEQYF	TGCGCCAGCAGCCAGACAGGGGGCGTTCACTACGAGCAGTACTTC
.	TRBJ1-1	.	TRBV6-5	CASSYAGLAFF	TGTGCCAGCAGTTACGCGGGGCTCGCTTTCTTT
TRBD2	TRBJ2-5	.	TRBV5-1	CASSDWSGGETQYF	TGCGCCAGCAGCGATTGGTCGGGGGGAGAGACCCAGTACTTC
.	TRBJ2-7	once	TRBV4-1	CASTVDPGGAYEQYF	TGCGCCAGCACCGTCGACCCAGGCGGGGCCTACGAGCAGTACTTC
.	TRBJ2-1	.	TRBV7-9	CASSLRGGYNEQFF	TGTGCCAGCAGCTTAAGGGGTGGTTACAATGAGCAGTTCTTC
TRBD1	TRBJ2-7	.	TRBV27	CASTRQGSPYEQYF	TGTGCCAGCACTAGACAGGGGAGCCCCTACGAGCAGTACTTC
TRBD1	TRBJ2-7	.	TRBV11-2	CASSLLRDRGPYEQYF	TGTGCCAGCAGCCTCCTGAGGGACAGGGGGCCGTACGAGCAGTACTTC
.	TRBJ2-7	.	TRBV12-5	CASGLDQFAYEQYF	TGTGCTAGTGGTTTGGATCAGTTCGCCTACGAGCAGTACTTC
.	TRBJ1-2	few	TRBV4-1	CASSQDLTGRGYGYTF	TGCGCCAGCAGCCAAGATTTGACAGGAAGGGGATATGGCTACACCTTC
TRBD2	TRBJ2-3	.	TRBV7-3	CAGSLLAGADTQYF	TGTGCCGGCAGCTTATTAGCGGGGGCAGATACGCAGTATTTT
.	TRBJ2-7	once	TRBV4-1	CASSQHSRGGYEQYF	TGCGCCAGCAGCCAACACTCTAGGGGTGGATACGAGCAGTACTTC
.	TRBJ1-1	few	TRBV6-5	CASSQGTEAFF	TGTGCCAGCAGTCAGGGCACTGAAGCTTTCTTT
TRBD2	TRBJ2-3	.	TRBV9	CASSVGFAGGADTQYF	TGTGCCAGCAGCGTAGGTTTTGCGGGGGGGGCAGATACGCAGTATTTT
TRBD1	TRBJ1-2	few	TRBV5-1	CASSIDRGRSYGYTF	TGCGCCAGCAGCATAGACAGGGGGCGTTCCTATGGCTACACCTTC
.	TRBJ1-2	.	TRBV28	CASSLLQVAGGYTF	TGTGCCAGCAGTTTACTACAGGTAGCCGGTGGCTACACCTTC
TRBD1	TRBJ1-1	.	TRBV13	CASSLRGQGVETEAFF	TGTGCCAGCAGCTTACGGGGACAGGGAGTAGAGACTGAAGCTTTCTTT
.	TRBJ1-1	.	TRBV5-5	CASSRDIEAFF	TGTGCCAGCAGCCGGGACATCGAGGCTTTCTTT
TRBD1	TRBJ1-5	.	TRBV18	CASSPTGNQPQHF	TGTGCCAGCTCACCGACAGGGAATCAGCCCCAGCATTTT
.	TRBJ2-1	.	TRBV5-1	CASSKQGVGNEQFF	TGCGCCAGCAGCAAACAGGGAGTGGGCAATGAGCAGTTCTTC
TRBD1	TRBJ1-1	few	TRBV7-3	CASSFLGQGTEAFF	TGTGCCAGCAGCTTTCTCGGACAGGGCACTGAAGCTTTCTTT
TRBD1	TRBJ1-5	.	TRBV18	CASSRTGTGGGNNQPQHF	TGTGCCAGCTCACGCACCGGGACAGGGGGCGGAAACAATCAGCCCCAGCATTTT
.	TRBJ2-2	.	TRBV11-2	CASSLGPSTSQRKLFF	TGTGCCAGCAGCTTAGGCCCCTCAACCTCCCAGCGGAAGCTGTTTTTT
.	TRBJ2-7	few	TRBV7-9	CASSYSHEQYF	TGTGCCAGCAGCTATAGCCACGAGCAGTACTTC
TRBD2	TRBJ2-7	.	TRBV5-1	CASSPPLAGLSEQYF	TGCGCCAGCAGCCCCCCGCTAGCGGGCTTGAGCGAGCAGTACTTC
TRBD1	TRBJ1-1	.	TRBV9	CASSAPDRDAEAFF	TGTGCCAGCAGCGCACCCGACAGGGACGCTGAAGCTTTCTTT
.	TRBJ1-1	.	TRBV6-1	CASRMDRTNTEAFF	TGTGCCAGCAGGATGGACAGAACGAACACTGAAGCTTTCTTT
TRBD1	TRBJ1-2	.	TRBV19	CASRKEGTGKLSGYTF	TGTGCCAGTAGAAAAGAAGGGACAGGGAAATTGAGTGGCTACACCTTC
.	TRBJ1-1	.	TRBV5-6	CASSDSIYTEAFF	TGTGCCAGCAGCGACAGCATTTACACTGAAGCTTTCTTT
.	TRBJ2-7	.	TRBV6-5	CASSLSGAGEQYF	TGTGCCAGCAGTTTGTCAGGGGCAGGTGAGCAGTACTTC
.	TRBJ2-1	.	TRBV11-2	CASSLRSYNEQFF	TGTGCCAGCAGCTTACGCTCCTACAATGAGCAGTTCTTC
.	TRBJ2-7	.	TRBV7-9	CASSFGTGYEQYF	TGTGCCAGCAGCTTTGGTACCGGCTACGAGCAGTACTTC
.	TRBJ1-2	.	TRBV9	CASSVGEGQRGYTF	TGTGCCAGCAGCGTAGGTGAGGGCCAGAGGGGCTACACCTTC
.	TRBJ1-1	few	TRBV7-3	CASSLQGNTEAFF	TGTGCCAGCAGCCTACAGGGAAACACTGAAGCTTTCTTT
.	TRBJ2-2	.	TRBV6-5	CASLRTANTGELFF	TGTGCCAGCTTAAGGACAGCGAACACCGGGGAGCTGTTTTTT
.	TRBJ2-1	once	TRBV5-1	CASSSSQGRSSYNEQFF	TGCGCCAGCAGCTCCTCCCAAGGGAGAAGCTCCTACAATGAGCAGTTCTTC
.	TRBJ1-3	.	TRBV6-1	CASRGTTSGNTIYF	TGTGCCAGCAGGGGGACAACCTCTGGAAACACCATATATTTT
.	TRBJ2-7	few	TRBV4-1	CASSQRDTNGPDSYEQYF	TGCGCCAGCAGCCAGAGGGACACCAACGGGCCTGACTCCTACGAGCAGTACTTC
TRBD1	TRBJ1-2	.	TRBV7-6	CASSPRQGEGYTF	TGTGCCAGCAGCCCCCGACAGGGAGAAGGCTACACCTTC
.	TRBJ1-2	.	TRBV4-1	CASSQDRPQGRYGYTF	TGCGCCAGCAGCCAAGATCGTCCCCAGGGCCGCTATGGCTACACCTTC
.	TRBJ1-4	.	TRBV15	CATSLRREAEKLFF	TGTGCCACCAGCTTACGCAGAGAAGCGGAAAAACTGTTTTTT